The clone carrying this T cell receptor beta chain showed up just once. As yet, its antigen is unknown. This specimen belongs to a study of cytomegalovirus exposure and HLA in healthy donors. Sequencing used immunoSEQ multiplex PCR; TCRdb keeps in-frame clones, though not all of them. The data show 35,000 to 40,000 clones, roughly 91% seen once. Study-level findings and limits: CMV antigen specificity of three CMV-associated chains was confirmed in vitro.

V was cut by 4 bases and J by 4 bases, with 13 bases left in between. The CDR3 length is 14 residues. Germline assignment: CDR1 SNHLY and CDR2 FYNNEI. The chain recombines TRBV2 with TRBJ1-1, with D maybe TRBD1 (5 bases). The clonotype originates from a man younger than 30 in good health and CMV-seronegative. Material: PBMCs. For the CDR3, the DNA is TGTGCCAGCAGTGTGGGGGGAATGGGCACTGAAGCTTTCTTT. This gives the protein CASSVGGMGTEAFF.